This TCR beta chain appears in the sequencing data of a study of blood T cell repertoires in COVID-19. Patients in Seattle were enrolled during active infection, then followed longitudinally. Germline V gives CDR1 WSHSY, CDR2 SAAADI. The CDR3 sequence is 14 residues long. V was trimmed by 6 bases and J by 5 bases, leaving 16 bases between them. Here immunoSEQ multiplex PCR was the method, and the copy in TCRdb shows in-frame clones only, minus some. The table includes approximately 270,000 clones, roughly 88% detected once. This chain uses TRBV10-2 with TRBJ1-1; D might be TRBD1 (5 bases). The sequence derives from a woman aged 30 to 39 with COVID-19, enrolled during active disease. The sample was peripheral blood. In DNA, the CDR3 is TGCGCCAGCAGGGCCAGCTGGGGGGAGACTGAAGCTTTCTTT. Its translation is CASRASWGETEAFF.